The 22 T cell receptor beta chains in this list originate from one sample, sequenced in a study of OX40 agonist ivuxolimab in advanced cancers. The data were produced by immunoSEQ multiplex PCR, yet TCRdb's version contains in-frame clones alone and is incomplete. The repertoire consists of some 100,000 clones, with approximately 90% occurring once and the leading ten covering around 0.58%. The sample consisted of CD4+ or CD8+ T cells sorted from blood, taken in a trial of the OX40 agonist ivuxolimab. These receptors all come from an adult with an advanced solid tumor such as melanoma, head and neck, liver or kidney cancer.

The chain joins TRBV11-2 to TRBJ2-2, with 8 bases fitting TRBD2. The V segment lost 5 bases and the J segment 5 bases; nucleotides outside the gene matches: 7. The length of the CDR3 is 15 residues. Germline CDR1 SGHAT, CDR2 FQNNGV. CDR3 DNA sequence: TGTGCCAGCAGCGGTCCTAGCGGGTATACCGGGGAGCTGTTTTTT. Its protein product is CASSGPSGYTGELFF.

The V gene is TRBV15, the J gene TRBJ1-5; D gene uncertain. CDR1 is LNHNV and CDR2 is YYDKDF in the germline V gene (reference sequence). The V end lost 0 bases, the J end lost 4 bases, and 7 bases lay between the germline ends. This CDR3 comprises 14 residues. CDR3 protein: CATSRDSLNQPQHF. The CDR3 nucleotides are TGTGCCACCAGCAGAGATTCTTTAAATCAGCCCCAGCATTTT. Full variable domain (outside the CDR3, taken from reference TRBV15 and TRBJ1-5): DAMVIQNPRYQVTQFGKPVTLSCSQTLNHNVMYWYQQKSSQAPKLLFHYYDKDFNNEADTPDNFQSRRPNTSFCFLDIRSPGLGDTAMYLCATSRDSLNQPQHFGDGTRLSIL.

CDR3 bases: TGTGCCAGCGGTTCGGGGGTAAGGTATGCAGAAGCTTTCTTT. It encodes CASGSGVRYAEAFF. The V and J genes are TRBV13 and TRBJ1-1; TRBD1 is a possible D gene (5 bases). V lost 8 bases and J 8 bases, leaving 21 bases between the germline ends. CDR3 size: 14 residues. Germline V gene lookup returns CDR1 PRHDT and CDR2 FYEKMQ (reference sequence).

The V and J genes are TRBV6-5 and TRBJ1-5; no firm D call. Germline assignment: CDR1 MNHEY and CDR2 SVGAGI. The CDR3 runs to 13 residues. The V and J ends lost 4 bases and 4 bases respectively, with 8 bases between them. The DNA for the CDR3 is TGTGCCAGCAGTTCAGTACAAAATCAGCCCCAGCATTTT. It translates to CASSSVQNQPQHF.

The rearrangement links TRBV7-2 to TRBJ2-3, with D possibly being TRBD2 (7 bases). Germline V lookup: CDR1 SGHTA, CDR2 FQGNSA. Trimming shortened V by 1 base and J by 5 bases, and 22 bases separated the two germline ends. The CDR3 covers 18 residues. CDR3 residues: CASSLGGRGEGKGDTQYF. In DNA, the CDR3 is TGTGCCAGCAGCTTAGGAGGAAGGGGGGAGGGAAAGGGAGATACGCAGTATTTT.

This sequence joins TRBV6-1 and TRBJ1-1; D might be TRBD1 (5 bases). V lost 8 bases to trimming and J lost 1 base, with 14 bases between them. This CDR3 has 14 residues. CDR1 MNHNS and CDR2 SASEGT come from the germline V gene. The DNA of the CDR3 is TGTGCCAGCGTACCCGGGACCGCGAACACTGAAGCTTTCTTT. The encoded protein is CASVPGTANTEAFF.

This clone has just a few counts. The chain uses TRBV6-5 and TRBJ1-5; unclear D gene. This CDR3 is built from 13 residues. V lost 6 bases to trimming and J lost 6 bases, with 12 bases between them. Per germline, CDR1 MNHEY and CDR2 SVGAGI. The CDR3 loop reads CASSPITGQPQHF. For the CDR3, the DNA is TGTGCCAGCAGCCCCATCACGGGTCAGCCCCAGCATTTT.

The chain links TRBV2 to TRBJ1-1, with 9 bases aligning to TRBD1. Unmatched junction bases numbered 1, after V lost 7 bases and J lost 4 bases. Per germline, CDR1 SNHLY and CDR2 FYNNEI. The CDR3 covers 12 residues. This chain's CDR3 is CASTTGGTEAFF. The CDR3 DNA sequence: TGTGCCAGCACGACAGGGGGCACTGAAGCTTTCTTT.

This clone came up a few times. This rearrangement joins TRBV6-1 to TRBJ2-7, with TRBD1 matching 8 bases. Germline CDR1 MNHNS, CDR2 SASEGT. The CDR3 runs 16 residues. V shed 3 bases and J 0 bases; nucleotides not matched to a gene: 7. This CDR3 is CASSDSPGQGSYEQYF. CDR3 nucleotide sequence: TGTGCCAGCAGTGATAGCCCTGGACAGGGCTCCTACGAGCAGTACTTC.

V usage is TRBV7-9 and J usage is TRBJ2-7, with TRBD1 matching over 11 bases. Germline CDR1 and CDR2: SEHNR and FQNEAQ (reference sequence). The CDR3 spans 15 residues. After removal of 5 bases from V and 5 bases from J, the junction contained 8 bases not matched to a gene. Written as DNA, the CDR3 is TGTGCCAGCAGCCACTACAGGGACAGGGGGGACGAGCAGTACTTC. The encoded protein is CASSHYRDRGDEQYF.

The chain has TRBV5-6 and TRBJ2-3; perhaps TRBD1 as D (6 bases). The CDR3 extends over 17 amino acids. Looked up from germline, CDR1 is SGHDT and CDR2 is YYEEEE. Deletions cut 0 bases from V and 5 bases from J, with 19 bases between. CDR3 residues: CASSLDGWTAFGDTQYF. CDR3 nucleotide sequence: TGTGCCAGCAGCTTGGATGGATGGACAGCCTTCGGAGATACGCAGTATTTT.

The V gene is TRBV9, the J gene TRBJ1-4; D is unclear. Per germline, CDR1 SGDLS and CDR2 YYNGEE. Trimming removed 0 bases from V and 6 bases from J, with 12 bases in between. CDR3 length: 15 amino acids. This CDR3 is CASSVAARADEKLFF. CDR3 DNA sequence: TGTGCCAGCAGCGTAGCGGCCCGGGCGGATGAAAAACTGTTTTTT.

The chain combines TRBV5-1 with TRBJ2-7; 7 bases fit TRBD2. Germline V lookup: CDR1 SGHRS, CDR2 YFSETQ. J lost 2 bases, V lost 6 bases, and 5 bases had no gene match. CDR3 length: 13 residues. CDR3 sequence reads: CASTAGAPYEQYF. CDR3 sequence (DNA): TGCGCCAGCACGGCGGGAGCCCCCTACGAGCAGTACTTC.

V is TRBV5-1 and J is TRBJ2-7; no clear D. CDR1 and CDR2 from the germline V gene are SGHRS and YFSETQ. V was pared by 7 bases and J by 0 bases, with 14 bases between. This CDR3 region has 14 residues. The CDR3 coding sequence is TGCGCCAGCTCATTTTTCGCCAACTCCTACGAGCAGTACTTC. It translates to CASSFFANSYEQYF. The complete variable domain, with remaining parts taken from reference TRBV5-1 and TRBJ2-7, reads KAGVTQTPRYLIKTRGQQVTLSCSPISGHRSVSWYQQTPGQGLQFLFEYFSETQRNKGNFPGRFSGRQFSNSRSEMNVSTLELGDSALYLCASSFFANSYEQYFGPGTRLTVT.

The chain carries TRBV7-9 and TRBJ2-3; no firm D call. V was pared by 1 base and J by 5 bases, with 7 bases between. Germline CDR1 is SEHNR and CDR2 is FQNEAQ (reference sequence). The length of the CDR3 is 13 residues. The CDR3 DNA is TGTGCCAGCAGCTTAGACAGTGGAGATACGCAGTATTTT. It yields the protein CASSLDSGDTQYF.

CDR3 sequence reads: CASSTRLAGTYEQYF. Here the CDR3 DNA reads TGTGCCAGCAGCACCCGACTAGCGGGCACCTACGAGCAGTACTTC. The rearrangement links TRBV7-2 to TRBJ2-7, with 10 positions matching TRBD2. CDR3 length: 15 residues. The V gene end was trimmed by 5 bases and the J gene end by 2 bases; junction bases not matched to a gene: 6. Germline V gene data show CDR1 as SGHTA and CDR2 as FQGNSA.

The chain recombines TRBV18 with TRBJ2-3; 7 bases are a match to TRBD1. CDR1 is KGHSH and CDR2 is LQKENI in the germline V gene. CDR3 size: 14 residues. V shed 4 bases and J 7 bases; nucleotides not matched to a gene: 8. The CDR3 nucleotides are TGTGCCAGCTCACACTCCGACAGGGTAAATACGCAGTATTTT. Residues: CASSHSDRVNTQYF. Together with reference TRBV18 and TRBJ2-3, the CDR3 gives the full variable domain: NAGVMQNPRHLVRRRGQEARLRCSPMKGHSHVYWYRQLPEEGLKFMVYLQKENIIDESGMPKERFSAEFPKEGPSILRIQQVVRGDSAAYFCASSHSDRVNTQYFGPGTRLTVL.

This chain uses TRBV6-5 with TRBJ1-1; no firm D call. There are 16 residues in the CDR3. The germline gives CDR1 MNHEY, CDR2 SVGAGI. With 0 bases removed from V and 2 bases from J, the gap between germline ends came to 13 bases. The CDR3 loop reads CASSYSKGSLNTEAFF. The CDR3 DNA reads as TGTGCCAGCAGTTACTCGAAGGGCAGCCTTAACACTGAAGCTTTCTTT.

As regards this clone: One end of the junction does not line up with germline, which may come from a read error. The V and J genes are TRBV7-7 and TRBJ1-5; possibly TRBD1 for D (6 bases). In germline, CDR1 is SSHAT, CDR2 FNYEAQ (reference sequence). The CDR3 length is 14 residues. CDR3 DNA sequence: TGTGCTAGCAGCTTACCTAGGCAGGGGCAGCCCCAGCATTTT. Protein: CASSLPRQGQPQHF.

V is TRBV4-1 and J is TRBJ2-1, with TRBD1 matching over 9 bases. V was pared by 4 bases and J by 6 bases, with 7 bases of the junction left unmatched. Per germline, CDR1 MGHRA and CDR2 YSYEKL. CDR3 length: 15 amino acids. The CDR3 is CASSPGQGVANEQFF. In nucleotides, the CDR3 is TGCGCCAGCAGCCCGGGACAGGGAGTCGCCAATGAGCAGTTCTTC.

The gene calls are TRBV2 and TRBJ2-3, with TRBD2 matching 11 bases. CDR1 SNHLY and CDR2 FYNNEI come from the germline V gene. Germline trimming cut 6 bases from V and 1 base from J; bases unmatched to any gene: 6. The CDR3 consists of 16 residues. This chain's CDR3 is CASRRGGLAGTDTQYF. The CDR3 DNA reads as TGTGCCAGCAGAAGGGGGGGACTAGCGGGCACAGATACGCAGTATTTT. Together with reference TRBV2 and TRBJ2-3, the CDR3 gives the full variable domain: EPEVTQTPSHQVTQMGQEVILRCVPISNHLYFYWYRQILGQKVEFLVSFYNNEISEKSEIFDDQFSVERPDGSNFTLKIRSTKLEDSAMYFCASRRGGLAGTDTQYFGPGTRLTVL.

The chain combines TRBV5-1 with TRBJ2-3; D remains ambiguous. V was trimmed by 5 bases and J by 0 bases, leaving 13 bases between them. The CDR3 length is 15 residues. Germline V gene data show CDR1 as SGHRS and CDR2 as YFSETQ. DNA of the CDR3: TGCGCCAGCAGGGCTCTCACAGCTAGCACAGATACGCAGTATTTT. This gives the protein CASRALTASTDTQYF.